At least ten counts were recorded for the clone carrying this TCR beta chain. What it binds is unknown. These data belong to a study of blood T cells in healthy people across ages. Broader study findings: Older age coincided with a roughly linear decline in TCR beta diversity per million T cells. Long-lived donors exceeded aged donors in naive CD4+ cells and diversity.

Drawn from each donor were approximately 10 milliliters of peripheral blood. The second PCR ran roughly 7 to 12 cycles with a sample-barcoded 5' primer and J-beta primers. Unique molecular identifiers of 12 random nucleotides labeled each cDNA. From the 5' RACE reads, TCRdb called clonotypes with MiXCR, one entry per CDR3 protein. The sample consists of about 800,000 distinct CDR3 sequences, 35% to 50% of them appearing once. The TCR sequence derives from an elderly man in good health. The sample was blood.

The CDR3 protein is CSARGELAGHEQFF. The DNA of the CDR3 is TGCAGTGCTAGGGGGGAACTAGCGGGCCATGAGCAGTTCTTC. The chain employs TRBV20-1 and TRBJ2-1; 9 nucleotides match TRBD2. The length of the CDR3 is 14 residues. J lost 8 bases, V lost 3 bases, and 8 bases had no gene match. Germline V gives CDR1 DFQATT, CDR2 SNEGSKA (reference sequence).